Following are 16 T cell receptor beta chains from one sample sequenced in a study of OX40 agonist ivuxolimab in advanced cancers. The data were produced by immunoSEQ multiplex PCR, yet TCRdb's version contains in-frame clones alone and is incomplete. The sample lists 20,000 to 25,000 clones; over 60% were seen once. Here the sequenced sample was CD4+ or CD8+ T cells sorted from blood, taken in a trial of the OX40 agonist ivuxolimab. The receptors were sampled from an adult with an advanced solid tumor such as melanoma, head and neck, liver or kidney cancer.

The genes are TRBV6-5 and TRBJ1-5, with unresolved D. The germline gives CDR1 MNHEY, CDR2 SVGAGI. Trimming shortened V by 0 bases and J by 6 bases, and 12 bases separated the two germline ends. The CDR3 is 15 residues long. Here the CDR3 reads CASSYSSGQGQPQHF. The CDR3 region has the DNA TGTGCCAGCAGTTACTCGAGTGGTCAAGGTCAGCCCCAGCATTTT.

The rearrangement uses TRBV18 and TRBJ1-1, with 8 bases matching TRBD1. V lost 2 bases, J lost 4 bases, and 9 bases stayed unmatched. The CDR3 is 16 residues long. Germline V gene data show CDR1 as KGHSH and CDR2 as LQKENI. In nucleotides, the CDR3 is TGTGCCAGCTCACCAAGGGCTCCAGGGGGCATCACTGAAGCTTTCTTT. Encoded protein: CASSPRAPGGITEAFF.

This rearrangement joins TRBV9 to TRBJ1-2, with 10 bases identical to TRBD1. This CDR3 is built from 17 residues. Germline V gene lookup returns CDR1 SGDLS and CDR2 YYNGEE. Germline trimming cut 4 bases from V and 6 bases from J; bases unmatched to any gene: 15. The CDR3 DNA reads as TGTGCCAGCAGCACCTCGACAGGGGGCGCTTTAAGGGATGGCTACACCTTC. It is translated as CASSTSTGGALRDGYTF.

The CDR3 DNA follows: TGTGCCAGCAGCTCGTACAACCAAGAGACCCAGTACTTC. Translating gives CASSSYNQETQYF. The chain uses TRBV5-6 and TRBJ2-5; D not certain. Per the germline V gene, CDR1 is SGHDT and CDR2 is YYEEEE. Trimming took 3 bases from V and 0 from J, leaving 6 bases between them. CDR3 length: 13 residues.

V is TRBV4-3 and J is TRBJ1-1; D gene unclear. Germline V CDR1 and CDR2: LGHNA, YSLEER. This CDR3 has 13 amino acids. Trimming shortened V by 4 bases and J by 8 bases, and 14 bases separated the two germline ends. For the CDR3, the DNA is TGCGCCAGCAGCCCTAGACACGAGGGAGAAGCTTTCTTT. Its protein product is CASSPRHEGEAFF.

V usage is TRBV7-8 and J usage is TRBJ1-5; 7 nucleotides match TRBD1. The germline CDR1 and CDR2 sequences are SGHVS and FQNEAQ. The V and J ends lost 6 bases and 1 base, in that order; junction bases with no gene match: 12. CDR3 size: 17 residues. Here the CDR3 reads CASRTDREGSSNQPQHF. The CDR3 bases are TGTGCCAGCAGAACAGACAGGGAGGGTTCCAGCAATCAGCCCCAGCATTTT.

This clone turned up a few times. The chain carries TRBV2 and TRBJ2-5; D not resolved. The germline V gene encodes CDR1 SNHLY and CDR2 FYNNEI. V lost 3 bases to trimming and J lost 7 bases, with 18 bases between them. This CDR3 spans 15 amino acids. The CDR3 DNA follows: TGTGCCAGCAGTGATTTAAGAACACCCGATGGGACCCAGTACTTC. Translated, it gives CASSDLRTPDGTQYF.

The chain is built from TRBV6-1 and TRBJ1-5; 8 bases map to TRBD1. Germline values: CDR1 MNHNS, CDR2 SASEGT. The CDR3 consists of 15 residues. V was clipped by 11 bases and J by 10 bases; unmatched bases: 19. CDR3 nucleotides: TGTGCCTGTTCCTTTGGCAGGGGGCGTTTCTCCCCCCAGCATTTT. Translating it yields CACSFGRGRFSPQHF.

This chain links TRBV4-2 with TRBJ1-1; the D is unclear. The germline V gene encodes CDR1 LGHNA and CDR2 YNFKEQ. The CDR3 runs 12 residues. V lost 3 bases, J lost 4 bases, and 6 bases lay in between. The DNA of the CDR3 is TGTGCCAGCAGCCAGGACCCCACTGAAGCTTTCTTT. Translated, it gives CASSQDPTEAFF.

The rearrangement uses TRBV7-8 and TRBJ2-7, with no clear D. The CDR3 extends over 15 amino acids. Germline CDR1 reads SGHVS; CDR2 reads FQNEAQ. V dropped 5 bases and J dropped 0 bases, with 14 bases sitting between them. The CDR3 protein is CASSNLTRSSYEQYF. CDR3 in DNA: TGTGCCAGCAGCAACCTGACAAGGAGCTCCTACGAGCAGTACTTC.

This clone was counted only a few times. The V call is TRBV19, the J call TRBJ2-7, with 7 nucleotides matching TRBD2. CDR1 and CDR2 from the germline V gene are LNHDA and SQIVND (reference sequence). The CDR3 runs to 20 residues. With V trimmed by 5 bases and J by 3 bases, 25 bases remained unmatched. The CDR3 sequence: CASSARPGDYFTTSDYEQYF. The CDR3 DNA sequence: TGTGCCAGTAGTGCCCGCCCGGGGGACTACTTCACTACATCCGACTACGAGCAGTACTTC. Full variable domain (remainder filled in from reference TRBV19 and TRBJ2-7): DGGITQSPKYLFRKEGQNVTLSCEQNLNHDAMYWYRQDPGQGLRLIYYSQIVNDFQKGDIAEGYSVSREKKESFPLTVTSAQKNPTAFYLCASSARPGDYFTTSDYEQYFGPGTRLTVT.

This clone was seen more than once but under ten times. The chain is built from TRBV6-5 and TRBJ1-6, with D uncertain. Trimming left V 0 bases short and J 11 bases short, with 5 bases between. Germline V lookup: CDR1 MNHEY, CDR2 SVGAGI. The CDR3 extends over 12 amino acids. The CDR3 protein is CASSYSPTPLHF. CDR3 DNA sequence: TGTGCCAGCAGTTACTCCCCTACACCCCTCCACTTT.

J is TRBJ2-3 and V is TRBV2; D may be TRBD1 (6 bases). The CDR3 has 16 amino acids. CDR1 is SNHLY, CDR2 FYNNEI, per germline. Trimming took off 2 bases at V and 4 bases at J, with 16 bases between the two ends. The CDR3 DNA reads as TGTGCCAGCAGTGAACCTCCAGGCTGGGGGCCAGATACGCAGTATTTT. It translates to CASSEPPGWGPDTQYF.

The CDR3 here is CASSSPLRGADTQYF. The CDR3 region has the DNA TGTGCCAGCAGCTCCCCTCTCAGGGGGGCAGATACGCAGTATTTT. V gene TRBV7-2 combines with J gene TRBJ2-3; a weak D match, TRBD1 (7 bases). Germline V gene data show CDR1 as SGHTA and CDR2 as FQGNSA. The CDR3 has 15 residues. V was trimmed by 4 bases and J by 4 bases, leaving 15 bases between them.

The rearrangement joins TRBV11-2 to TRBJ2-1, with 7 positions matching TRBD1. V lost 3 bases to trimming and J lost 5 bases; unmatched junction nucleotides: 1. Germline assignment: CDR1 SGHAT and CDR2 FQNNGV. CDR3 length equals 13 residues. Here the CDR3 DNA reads TGTGCCAGCAGCTTGGGACAGAACAATGAGCAGTTCTTC. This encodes CASSLGQNNEQFF.

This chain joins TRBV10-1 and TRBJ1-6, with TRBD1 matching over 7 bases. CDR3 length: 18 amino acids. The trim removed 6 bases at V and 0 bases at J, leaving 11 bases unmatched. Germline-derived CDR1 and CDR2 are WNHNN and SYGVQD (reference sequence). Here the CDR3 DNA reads TGCGCCAGCAGGGAGACAGGGATGGGGAGCTCCTATAATTCACCCCTCCACTTT. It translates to CASRETGMGSSYNSPLHF.